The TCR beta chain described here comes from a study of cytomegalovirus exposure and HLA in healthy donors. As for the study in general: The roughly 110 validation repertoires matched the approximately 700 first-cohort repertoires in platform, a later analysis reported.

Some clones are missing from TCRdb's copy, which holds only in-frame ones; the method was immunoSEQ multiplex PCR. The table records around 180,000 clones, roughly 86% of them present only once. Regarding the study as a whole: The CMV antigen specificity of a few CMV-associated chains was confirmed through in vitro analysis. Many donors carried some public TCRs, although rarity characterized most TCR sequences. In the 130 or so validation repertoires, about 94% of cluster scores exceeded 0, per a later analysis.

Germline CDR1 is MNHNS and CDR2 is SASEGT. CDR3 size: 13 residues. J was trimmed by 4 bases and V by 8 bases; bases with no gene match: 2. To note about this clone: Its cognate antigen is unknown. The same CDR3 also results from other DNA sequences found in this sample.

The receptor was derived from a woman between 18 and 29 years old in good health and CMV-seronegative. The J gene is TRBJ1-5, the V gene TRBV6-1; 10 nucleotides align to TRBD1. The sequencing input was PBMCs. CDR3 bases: TGTGCCAGCTCGGACAGGGGGAATCAGCCCCAGCATTTT. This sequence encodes CASSDRGNQPQHF.